A single sample gave rise to the 12 T cell receptor beta chains below, sequenced in a study of PD-L1 blockade in urothelial cancer. Using immunoSEQ multiplex PCR, the repertoire was profiled, and TCRdb retains in-frame clones only, with some absent. This table has 35,000 to 55,000 clones, about four fifths appearing once. Time point: peripheral blood 6 weeks after treatment start. Source: PBMCs, taken around atezolizumab (anti-PD-L1) treatment. These receptors originate from a man aged 60-69 years with urothelial cancer.

The chain has TRBV7-8 and TRBJ2-3, with 7 bases fitting TRBD2. CDR3 length: 11 amino acids. Germline V gene lookup returns CDR1 SGHVS and CDR2 FQNEAQ. The V segment lost 4 bases and the J segment 11 bases; nucleotides outside the gene matches: 3. For the CDR3, the DNA is TGTGCCAGCAGCTCCGGGGGGTTGCAGTATTTT. As protein: CASSSGGLQYF.

This chain connects TRBV19 to TRBJ2-5; 10 bases map to TRBD2. The germline gives CDR1 LNHDA, CDR2 SQIVND (reference sequence). This CDR3 region has 14 residues. The V gene end was trimmed by 10 bases and the J gene end by 2 bases; junction bases not matched to a gene: 7. CDR3 DNA: TGTGCCACTAATAGCGGGGGGAGTCAAGAGACCCAGTACTTC. Translating gives CATNSGGSQETQYF.

The chain employs TRBV2 and TRBJ1-2, with 7 bases lining up with TRBD1. V was pared by 11 bases and J by 6 bases, with 15 bases of the junction left unmatched. The CDR3 extends over 14 amino acids. Per germline, CDR1 SNHLY and CDR2 FYNNEI. The CDR3, as DNA: TGTGCCGGAAAAAGGCGGCAGGGGGAGGATGGCTACACCTTC. Translating it yields CAGKRRQGEDGYTF.

The V gene is TRBV2, the J gene TRBJ2-7; TRBD2 matches at 14 bases. V lost 5 bases, J lost 2 bases, and 2 bases stayed unmatched. Germline V gene lookup returns CDR1 SNHLY and CDR2 FYNNEI. The CDR3 is made up of 15 amino acids. CDR3 nucleotides: TGTGCCAGCAGTCCGACTAGCGGGGGGGCCTACGAGCAGTACTTC. This encodes CASSPTSGGAYEQYF.

V is TRBV30 and J is TRBJ2-3; the D gene is possibly TRBD1 (7 bases). The CDR3 covers 13 residues. Per the germline V gene, CDR1 is GTSNPN and CDR2 is SVGIG (reference sequence). V was clipped by 6 bases and J by 5 bases, with 15 bases between them. The CDR3 DNA reads TGTGCCTGCCAGACAGGGCGGGAAGATACGCAGTATTTT. Protein: CACQTGREDTQYF.

The rearrangement uses TRBV5-6 and TRBJ1-2; TRBD1 aligns across 11 bases. The CDR3 runs to 17 residues. Germline V gene lookup returns CDR1 SGHDT and CDR2 YYEEEE. J lost 3 bases, V lost 3 bases, and 10 bases had no gene match. CDR3 amino acids: CASSSALGQGAYYGYTF. The CDR3 bases are TGTGCCAGCAGCTCTGCCCTAGGACAGGGGGCCTACTATGGCTACACCTTC.

The genes are TRBV18 and TRBJ2-2, with a possible D match to TRBD2 (7 bases). Germline CDR1 is KGHSH and CDR2 is LQKENI. The CDR3 is made up of 17 amino acids. The ends were cut back, 3 bases at V and 3 bases at J, with 17 bases in the middle. The CDR3, as DNA: TGTGCCAGCTCACCGAGAACCAGGGGAGGGGACACCGGGGAGCTGTTTTTT. Its protein product is CASSPRTRGGDTGELFF.

The rearrangement uses TRBV19 and TRBJ1-2; 8 nucleotides align to TRBD1. Germline V gene lookup returns CDR1 LNHDA and CDR2 SQIVND (reference sequence). V shed 5 bases, J shed 4 bases, and the junction held 6 bases outside the gene matches. The CDR3 length is 14 residues. Here the CDR3 reads CASSSGTGRYGYTF. The CDR3 nucleotides read TGTGCCAGTAGTTCCGGGACAGGTCGCTATGGCTACACCTTC. Full variable domain (rest looked up from reference TRBV19 and TRBJ1-2): DGGITQSPKYLFRKEGQNVTLSCEQNLNHDAMYWYRQDPGQGLRLIYYSQIVNDFQKGDIAEGYSVSREKKESFPLTVTSAQKNPTAFYLCASSSGTGRYGYTFGSGTRLTVV.

The chain is built from TRBV11-3 and TRBJ2-5, with 9 bases lining up with TRBD1. The junction had 5 bases not matched to a gene; V was cut back by 5 bases and J by 1 base. This CDR3 contains 15 residues. CDR1 is SGHNT, CDR2 YENEEA, per germline. The CDR3 loop is CASSPRQGVQETQYF. In DNA form, the CDR3 reads TGTGCCAGCAGCCCCCGACAGGGGGTCCAAGAGACCCAGTACTTC.

The table lists this clone with a few counts. This chain uses TRBV6-1 with TRBJ2-7; 9 positions match TRBD1. J lost 0 bases, V lost 6 bases, and 6 bases had no gene match. CDR1 is MNHNS and CDR2 is SASEGT in the germline V gene. The CDR3 is made up of 15 amino acids. The CDR3 spells CASRQNRGLSYEQYF. In nucleotides, the CDR3 is TGTGCCAGCAGGCAGAACAGGGGGCTCTCCTACGAGCAGTACTTC.

V is TRBV4-2 and J is TRBJ2-3, with 11 bases aligning to TRBD2. Germline assignment: CDR1 LGHNA and CDR2 YNFKEQ. The CDR3 spans 16 residues. After removal of 4 bases from V and 3 bases from J, the junction contained 6 bases not matched to a gene. CDR3 loop: CASSLLGTSGTDTQYF. CDR3 in DNA: TGTGCCAGCAGCCTCCTCGGGACTAGCGGTACAGATACGCAGTATTTT.

CDR3: CATGSGGDTQYF. CDR3 DNA: TGTGCCACGGGGAGCGGAGGCGATACGCAGTATTTT. V is TRBV15 and J is TRBJ2-3; a possible D gene is TRBD2 (5 bases). Trimming removed 9 bases at V and 6 bases at J, with 13 bases between. This CDR3 comprises 12 residues. Per germline, CDR1 LNHNV and CDR2 YYDKDF (reference sequence).